This T cell receptor (beta chain) was identified during a study of blood T cell repertoires in COVID-19. Repertoires were generated with immunoSEQ multiplex PCR, while TCRdb's copy carries only in-frame clones and drops some. Of approximately 350,000 clones in the sample, about 83% were seen once. V gave up 2 bases and J gave up 13 bases; unmatched junction bases: 5. The CDR3 is made up of 12 amino acids. Germline CDR1 and CDR2: MDHEN and SYDVKM. The rearrangement uses TRBV28 and TRBJ2-3; TRBD2 agrees at 8 bases. Material for sequencing was peripheral blood. The origin of this receptor is a man under 40 with active or convalescent COVID-19. The CDR3 sequence: CASSLAGGREYF. The CDR3 DNA follows: TGTGCCAGCAGTTTAGCGGGGGGCAGGGAGTATTTT.